This TCR beta chain was sequenced in a study of shared clonotypes between healthy human individuals. About the research overall: Serving as donors were a couple of women and three men, whose ages spanned 18 to 49. The study's findings and limits: Sampling included only blood; tissue repertoires likely differ. Clonotype sharing among donors likely depends on sequencing depth.

Ten immunoSEQ deep assay plates were used to sequence unsorted PBMC DNA. Here immunoSEQ multiplex PCR was the method, and the copy in TCRdb shows in-frame clones only, minus some. Of approximately 480,000 clones in the sample, over 60% are singletons; the top ten hold 12%. This clone was seen only a few times. Antigen: not known. This CDR3 spans 12 amino acids. Germline V gene lookup returns CDR1 SEHNR and CDR2 FQNEAQ (reference sequence). V was shortened by 9 bases and J by 9 bases, with 12 bases between the two germline ends. This receptor was identified in a woman in her thirties or forties in good health. Some clones in this sample may be carry-over from other donors' samples. The sequenced material came from PBMCs. The chain couples TRBV7-9 to TRBJ1-6, with D perhaps matching TRBD1 (5 bases). In DNA, the CDR3 is TGTGCCAGTAGGGGTGGCTCTTCACCCCTCCACTTT. Residues: CASRGGSSPLHF. The whole variable domain, filled in from reference TRBV7-9 and TRBJ1-6, reads DTGVSQNPRHKITKRGQNVTFRCDPISEHNRLYWYRQTLGQGPEFLTYFQNEAQLEKSRLLSDRFSAERPKGSFSTLEIQRTEQGDSAMYLCASRGGSSPLHFGNGTRLTVT.